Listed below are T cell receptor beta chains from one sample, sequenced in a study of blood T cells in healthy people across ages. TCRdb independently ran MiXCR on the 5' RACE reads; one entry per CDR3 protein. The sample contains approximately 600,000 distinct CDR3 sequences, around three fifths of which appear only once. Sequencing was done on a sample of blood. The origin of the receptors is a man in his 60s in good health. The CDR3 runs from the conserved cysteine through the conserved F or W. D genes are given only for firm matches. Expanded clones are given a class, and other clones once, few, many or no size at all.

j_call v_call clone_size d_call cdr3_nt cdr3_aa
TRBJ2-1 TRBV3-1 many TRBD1 TGTGCCAGCAGCCTGCCGGGACAGGGGATTGGTGAGCAGTTCTTC CASSLPGQGIGEQFF
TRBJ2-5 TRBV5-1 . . TGCGCCAGCAGCTTGGCATATCCTAGAGAAGAGACCCAGTACTTC CASSLAYPREETQYF
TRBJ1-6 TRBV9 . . TGTGCCAGCAGCGTAGGGTCCAGGAGTCTTAATTCACCCCTCCACTTT CASSVGSRSLNSPLHF
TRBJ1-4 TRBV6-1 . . TGTGCCAGCAACTTAGCGGGACACGGAAATGAAAAACTGTTTTTT CASNLAGHGNEKLFF
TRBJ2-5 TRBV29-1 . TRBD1 TGCAGCGTTCAAGGGGGCAACCAAGAGACCCAGTACTTC CSVQGGNQETQYF
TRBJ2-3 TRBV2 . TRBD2 TGTGCCAGCAGCACACCGGGACTAGCCCCAGATACGCAGTATTTT CASSTPGLAPDTQYF
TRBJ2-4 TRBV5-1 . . TGCGCCAGCAGTTTGGACAGATACATTCAGTACTTC CASSLDRYIQYF
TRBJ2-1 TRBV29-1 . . TGCAGCGTTGAAAGACGGGACGGCAGCTCCTACAATGAGCAGTTCTTC CSVERRDGSSYNEQFF
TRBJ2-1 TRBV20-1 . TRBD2 TGCACCGCGGGGCTAGCGGGGGTTGATGAGCAGTTCTTC CTAGLAGVDEQFF
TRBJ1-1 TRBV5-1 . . TGCGCCAGCAGCTTGCACGGACTCACTGAAGCTTTCTTT CASSLHGLTEAFF
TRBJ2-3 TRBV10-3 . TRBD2 TGTGCCATCAGCTCCGGGGGGTCCACAGATACGCAGTATTTT CAISSGGSTDTQYF
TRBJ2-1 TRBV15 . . TGTGCCACCAGCAGAGATCTCAGGGCGAATGAGCAGTTCTTC CATSRDLRANEQFF
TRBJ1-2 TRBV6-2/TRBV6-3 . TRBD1 TGTGCCAGCAGTTCCGGACAGGTGACCAACTATGGCTACACCTTC CASSSGQVTNYGYTF
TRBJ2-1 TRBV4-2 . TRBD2 TGTGCCAGCAGCCAAGACAGACTAGCGGGGGCGGGAAATGAGCAGTTCTTC CASSQDRLAGAGNEQFF
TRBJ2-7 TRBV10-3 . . TGTGCCGCCGGCGAAGGGAGCTCCTACGAGCAGTACTTC CAAGEGSSYEQYF
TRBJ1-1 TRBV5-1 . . TGCGCCAGCAGCCCGGAGACAGTTTTGAACACTGAAGCTTTCTTT CASSPETVLNTEAFF
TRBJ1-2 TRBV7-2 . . TGTGCCAGCAGCTTAGGTTACGATAGCTACACCTTC CASSLGYDSYTF
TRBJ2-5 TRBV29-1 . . TGCAGCGTTGAAGAGCCTAGCAGGGTGACCCAGTACTTC CSVEEPSRVTQYF
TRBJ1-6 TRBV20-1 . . TGCAGTGCTAGATGGCGGTATAATTCACCCCTCCACTTT CSARWRYNSPLHF
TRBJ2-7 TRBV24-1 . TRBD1 TGTGCCACCAAGGGACAGGTCTACGAGCAGTACTTC CATKGQVYEQYF
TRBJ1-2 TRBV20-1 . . TGCAGTACTAGTAATAGCCCCACGAACACCTTC CSTSNSPTNTF
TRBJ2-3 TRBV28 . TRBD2 TGTGCCAGCAGTTACACGCGGGGGGGCTTAGATACGCAGTATTTT CASSYTRGGLDTQYF
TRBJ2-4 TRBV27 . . TGTGCCAGCAGAACGGGGCTAGCAAACGTTCAGTACTTC CASRTGLANVQYF
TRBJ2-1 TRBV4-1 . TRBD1 TGCGCCAGCAGCCAACAGGCGACAGGGGGCGTATACAATGAGCAGTTCTTC CASSQQATGGVYNEQFF
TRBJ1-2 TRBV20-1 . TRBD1 TGCAGTGCTAGAGATAGGGTGTTAGGGACAGGGTCGACCTATGGCTACACCTTC CSARDRVLGTGSTYGYTF
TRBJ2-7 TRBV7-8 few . TGTGCCAGCAGCTCCTCGGCCTTTTCCTCCTACGAGCAGTACTTC CASSSSAFSSYEQYF
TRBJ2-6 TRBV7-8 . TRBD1 TGTGCCTGGGGACAGGGGTCGGGGGCCAACGTCCTGACTTTC CAWGQGSGANVLTF
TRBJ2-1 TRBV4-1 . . TGCGCCAGCAGCCAAGTCCCTCCCGTAGGGCGGGGGCTTTACAATGAGCAGTTCTTC CASSQVPPVGRGLYNEQFF